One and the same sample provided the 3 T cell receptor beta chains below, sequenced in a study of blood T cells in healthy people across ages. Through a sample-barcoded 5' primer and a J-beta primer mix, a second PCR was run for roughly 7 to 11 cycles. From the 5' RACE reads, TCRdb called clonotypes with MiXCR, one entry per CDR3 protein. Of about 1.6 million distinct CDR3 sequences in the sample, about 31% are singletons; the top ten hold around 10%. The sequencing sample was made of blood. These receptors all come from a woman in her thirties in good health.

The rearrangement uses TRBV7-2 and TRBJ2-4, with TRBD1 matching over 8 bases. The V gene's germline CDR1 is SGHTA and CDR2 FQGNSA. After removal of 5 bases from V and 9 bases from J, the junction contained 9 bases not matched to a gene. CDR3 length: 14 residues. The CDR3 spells CASSMTGARSIQYF. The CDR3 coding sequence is TGTGCCAGCAGCATGACAGGGGCCCGTAGCATTCAGTACTTC.

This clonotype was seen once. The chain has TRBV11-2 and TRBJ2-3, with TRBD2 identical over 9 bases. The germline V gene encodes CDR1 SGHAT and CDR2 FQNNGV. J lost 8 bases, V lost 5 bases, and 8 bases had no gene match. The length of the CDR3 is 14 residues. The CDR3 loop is CASSPGLARGTQYF. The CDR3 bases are TGTGCCAGCAGCCCGGGACTAGCTCGCGGTACGCAGTATTTT.

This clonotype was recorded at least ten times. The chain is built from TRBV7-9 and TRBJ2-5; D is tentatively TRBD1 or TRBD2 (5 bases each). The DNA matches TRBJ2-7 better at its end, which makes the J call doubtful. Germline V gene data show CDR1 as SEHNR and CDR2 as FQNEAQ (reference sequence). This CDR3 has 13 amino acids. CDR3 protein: CASSTEGRTEQYF. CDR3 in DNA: TGTGCCAGCAGCACCGAGGGGCGCACCGAGCAGTACTTC.